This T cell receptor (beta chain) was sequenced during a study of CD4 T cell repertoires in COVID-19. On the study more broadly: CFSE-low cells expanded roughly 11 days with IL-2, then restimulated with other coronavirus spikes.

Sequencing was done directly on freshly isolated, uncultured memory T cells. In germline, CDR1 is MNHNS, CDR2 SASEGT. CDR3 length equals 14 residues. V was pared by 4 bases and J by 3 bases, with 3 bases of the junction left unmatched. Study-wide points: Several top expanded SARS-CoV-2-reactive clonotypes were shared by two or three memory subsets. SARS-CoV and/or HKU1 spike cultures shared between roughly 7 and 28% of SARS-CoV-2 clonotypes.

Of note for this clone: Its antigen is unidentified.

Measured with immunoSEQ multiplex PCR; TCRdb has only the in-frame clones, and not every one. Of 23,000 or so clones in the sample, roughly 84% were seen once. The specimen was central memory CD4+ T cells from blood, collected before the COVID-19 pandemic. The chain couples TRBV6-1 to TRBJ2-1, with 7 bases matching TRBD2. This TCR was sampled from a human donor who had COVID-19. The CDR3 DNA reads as TGTGCCAGCAGTGGGGGGACTAACTACAATGAGCAGTTCTTC. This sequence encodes CASSGGTNYNEQFF.